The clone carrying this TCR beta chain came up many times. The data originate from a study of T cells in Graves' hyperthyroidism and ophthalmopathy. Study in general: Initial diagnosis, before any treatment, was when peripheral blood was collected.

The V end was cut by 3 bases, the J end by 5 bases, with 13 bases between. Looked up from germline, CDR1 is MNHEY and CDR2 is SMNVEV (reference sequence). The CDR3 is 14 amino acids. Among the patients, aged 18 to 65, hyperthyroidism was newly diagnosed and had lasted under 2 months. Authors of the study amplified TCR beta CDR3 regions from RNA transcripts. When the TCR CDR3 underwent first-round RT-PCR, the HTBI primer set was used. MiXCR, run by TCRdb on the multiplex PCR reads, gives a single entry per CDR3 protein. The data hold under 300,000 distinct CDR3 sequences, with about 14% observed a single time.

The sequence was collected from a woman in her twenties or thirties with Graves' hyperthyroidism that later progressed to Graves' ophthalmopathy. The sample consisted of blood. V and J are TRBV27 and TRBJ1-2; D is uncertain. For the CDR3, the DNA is TGTGCCAGCAGTTTGGGCTTAGGCGTATATGGCTACACCTTC. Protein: CASSLGLGVYGYTF.